These 18 T cell receptor beta chains came from one sample sequenced in a study of CD8 T cells in ankylosing spondylitis. One entry per CDR3 protein, called by TCRdb with MiXCR from the 5' RACE reads. The sample has about 66,000 distinct CDR3 sequences, approximately 5.7% seen once. Specimen: synovial fluid, either unsorted or a sorted T cell fraction (not recorded which). The receptors derive from a male donor with ankylosing spondylitis.

The V and J genes are TRBV20-1 and TRBJ1-2; 8 bases fit TRBD1. Germline CDR1 and CDR2: DFQATT and SNEGSKA (reference sequence). The CDR3 extends over 13 amino acids. The CDR3 nucleotides read TGCAGCGCAACAGGGGGGTCCGCTCATGGCTACACCTTC. Encoded protein: CSATGGSAHGYTF.

This chain connects TRBV4-1 to TRBJ1-1; D is perhaps TRBD1 (5 bases). Germline V gene sequence: CDR1 MGHRA, CDR2 YSYEKL. Trimming took off 4 bases at V and 1 base at J, with 13 bases between the two ends. The CDR3 length is 15 residues. CDR3 bases: TGCGCCAGCAGCCCTTTGGGACCCTCGAACACTGAAGCTTTCTTT. Translation gives CASSPLGPSNTEAFF.

This clonotype was seen many times. The rearrangement joins TRBV7-6 to TRBJ2-3, with TRBD2 matching over 14 bases. Looked up from germline, CDR1 is SGHVS and CDR2 is FNYEAQ. J gave up 4 bases and V 4 bases, and 4 bases lay outside the gene matches. This CDR3 spans 16 amino acids. CDR3 sequence: CASSSGLAGVADTQYF. CDR3 DNA sequence: TGTGCCAGCAGCTCGGGACTAGCGGGAGTGGCAGATACGCAGTATTTT.

This clonotype occurred many times. The V gene is TRBV11-2, the J gene TRBJ2-7; 13 nucleotides match TRBD2. V lost 5 bases, J lost 6 bases, and 7 bases stayed unmatched. This CDR3 spans 15 amino acids. CDR1 SGHAT and CDR2 FQNNGV come from the germline V gene. This chain's CDR3 is CASSPGTSGTGEQYF. In DNA, the CDR3 is TGTGCCAGCAGCCCAGGGACTAGCGGGACGGGCGAGCAGTACTTC.

The sample holds many counts of this clonotype. The CDR3 DNA is TGTGCCAGCAGTTTAGACCCCGGATCAGGCTACACCTTC. It is translated as CASSLDPGSGYTF. The chain combines TRBV28 with TRBJ1-2; D unclear. Germline V gives CDR1 MDHEN, CDR2 SYDVKM. CDR3 size: 13 residues. V lost 2 bases to trimming and J lost 8 bases, with 12 bases between them.

This clonotype was counted a few times. The chain employs TRBV5-1 and TRBJ2-3; D is unresolved. Germline V gene sequence: CDR1 SGHRS, CDR2 YFSETQ. V was pared by 10 bases and J by 0 bases, with 15 bases between. CDR3 length: 14 residues. This CDR3 is CAASRGSSTDTQYF. The CDR3 DNA follows: TGCGCCGCCTCAAGAGGATCTAGCACAGATACGCAGTATTTT.

This clonotype has a count of ten or more. The chain combines TRBV20-1 with TRBJ2-5; 7 nucleotides match TRBD1. The germline V gene has CDR1 DFQATT and CDR2 SNEGSKA (reference sequence). Trimming removed 0 bases from V and 7 bases from J; junction bases left unmatched: 14. The CDR3 contains 16 residues. DNA of the CDR3: TGCAGTGCTAGAGACCAAGACAGGGTCGGCAAGGCGACCCAGTACTTC. This encodes CSARDQDRVGKATQYF.

This clonotype was seen at least ten times. The chain joins TRBV30 to TRBJ1-5; D ambiguous. This CDR3 is 12 amino acids long. The germline V gene has CDR1 GTSNPN and CDR2 SVGIG (reference sequence). V shed 1 base and J shed 1 base, with 2 bases lying between them. The DNA for the CDR3 is TGTGCCTGGAGTGACAGCAATCAGCCCCAGCATTTT. Translation gives CAWSDSNQPQHF.

The sample holds many counts of this clonotype. The chain couples TRBV6-1 to TRBJ2-5; D is possibly TRBD1 or TRBD2 (5 bases each). CDR3 length: 13 amino acids. Germline V gene lookup returns CDR1 MNHNS and CDR2 SASEGT. Trimming shortened V by 7 bases and J by 5 bases, and 14 bases separated the two germline ends. The CDR3 nucleotides read TGTGCCAGCACCCCAGGGTGGAGGGAGACCCAGTACTTC. Amino acids: CASTPGWRETQYF.

This clonotype was seen ten or more times. This CDR3 reads CASSQDGSNQPQHF. In nucleotides, the CDR3 is TGTGCCAGCAGCCAAGACGGTAGCAATCAGCCCCAGCATTTT. The chain combines TRBV4-2 with TRBJ1-5; D not certain. Germline V lookup: CDR1 LGHNA, CDR2 YNFKEQ. The V end was cut by 0 bases, the J end by 0 bases, with 3 bases between. This CDR3 spans 14 amino acids.

Many counts were recorded for this clonotype. This chain uses TRBV28 with TRBJ1-5, with TRBD1 matching 7 bases. V gave up 6 bases and J gave up 6 bases; unmatched junction bases: 8. CDR1 and CDR2 (germline): MDHEN, SYDVKM. The CDR3 is 14 amino acids. CDR3 protein: CASRQQGDAQPQHF. The CDR3 DNA sequence: TGTGCCAGCAGGCAGCAGGGGGACGCTCAGCCCCAGCATTTT.

V and J are TRBV7-9 and TRBJ1-2; D call uncertain. This CDR3 spans 14 amino acids. Germline V gene sequence: CDR1 SEHNR, CDR2 FQNEAQ (reference sequence). V was shortened by 4 bases and J by 6 bases, with 15 bases between the two germline ends. The CDR3 region has the DNA TGTGCCAGCAGCTCGAACAGCGACATAGATGGCTACACCTTC. Translation gives CASSSNSDIDGYTF.

This clonotype was picked up many times. V usage is TRBV5-1 and J usage is TRBJ2-3; D uncertain. The V end lost 0 bases, the J end lost 7 bases, and 6 bases lay between the germline ends. The CDR3 sequence is 12 residues long. Germline V gene sequence: CDR1 SGHRS, CDR2 YFSETQ. CDR3 amino acids: CASSLEANTQYF. In DNA form, the CDR3 reads TGCGCCAGCAGCTTGGAGGCGAATACGCAGTATTTT.

This clonotype was seen many times. The gene calls are TRBV28 and TRBJ2-1, with 10 bases lining up with TRBD2. This CDR3 spans 16 amino acids. Germline assignment: CDR1 MDHEN and CDR2 SYDVKM. The V segment lost 2 bases and the J segment 9 bases; nucleotides outside the gene matches: 10. CDR3 in amino acids: CASSLEASGSKFEQFF. DNA of the CDR3: TGTGCCAGCAGTTTAGAGGCTAGCGGGAGTAAGTTTGAGCAGTTCTTC.

This clonotype has a count of ten or more. The chain has TRBV18 and TRBJ2-5, with D perhaps matching TRBD2 (5 bases). V was clipped by 5 bases and J by 3 bases, with 10 bases between them. This CDR3 has 13 amino acids. Germline-derived CDR1 and CDR2 are KGHSH and LQKENI. The CDR3 DNA sequence: TGTGCCAGCTCAGAGCGGCTGAAAGAGACCCAGTACTTC. Its translation is CASSERLKETQYF.

The chain carries TRBV7-9 and TRBJ2-7; D remains unclear. This CDR3 has 15 amino acids. Germline V lookup: CDR1 SEHNR, CDR2 FQNEAQ (reference sequence). Between the trimmed V and J ends, which lost 2 bases and 4 bases, there was a span of 15 bases. The CDR3 sequence: CASSLNQAQSYEQYF. The CDR3 nucleotides are TGTGCCAGCAGCTTAAACCAAGCGCAGAGTTACGAGCAGTACTTC.

In its sample, this clonotype was seen a few times. This chain connects TRBV6-1 to TRBJ2-4, with D perhaps given as TRBD1 or TRBD2 (5 bases each). Germline loops: CDR1 MNHNS, CDR2 SASEGT. The CDR3 extends over 13 amino acids. Deletions cut 6 bases from V and 5 bases from J, with 11 bases between. The CDR3 region is CASRSLGENIQYF. Here the CDR3 DNA reads TGTGCCAGCAGGTCACTGGGGGAAAACATTCAGTACTTC.

This clonotype was seen ten or more times. The rearrangement uses TRBV13 and TRBJ2-3; D possibly matches TRBD1 or TRBD2 (5 bases each). The CDR3 loop spans 16 amino acids. Germline values: CDR1 PRHDT, CDR2 FYEKMQ (reference sequence). V lost 5 bases, J lost 6 bases, and 21 bases lay in between. CDR3 amino acids: CASSPRQGAYDDTQYF. The CDR3 DNA follows: TGTGCCAGCAGCCCCCGGCAGGGAGCATATGACGATACGCAGTATTTT.